This T cell receptor beta chain appears in the sequencing data of a study of OX40 agonist ivuxolimab in advanced cancers. Study in general: Previous treatment with anti-PD-1, anti-PD-L1 or anti-CTLA-4 therapy was allowed; less than 45% had received some. Study findings and constraints: It was not determined which antigens were specifically recognized by the peripheral T cells that had undergone clonal expansion. With doses of 0.1 to 3.0 mg/kg, CD4+ and CD8+ blood T cells had undergone clonal expansion by week 6.

Points on this clone: Its specificity is unknown. The sample holds other DNA sequences that translate to the same CDR3.

CDR1 MNHEY and CDR2 SVGAGI come from the germline V gene. With 1 base clipped from V and 10 bases from J, the junction kept 13 bases outside the gene matches. CDR3 length: 16 residues. Some clones are missing from TCRdb's copy, which holds only in-frame ones; the method was immunoSEQ multiplex PCR. The data show fewer than 45,000 clones, 70% to 90% seen once. Sequences were derived from CD4+ or CD8+ T cells sorted from blood, sampled in a trial of the OX40 agonist ivuxolimab. The receptor was isolated from an adult with an advanced solid tumor such as melanoma, head and neck, liver or kidney cancer. The V gene is TRBV6-5, the J gene TRBJ2-1; TRBD2 aligns across 7 bases. The DNA of the CDR3 is TGTGCCAGCAGTTACTTCTCCGGGTGGGGGGGGGAAGAGCAGTTCTTC. Translation: CASSYFSGWGGEEQFF.